Reported below is one TCR beta chain. These data originate in a study of blood T cell repertoires in COVID-19. Some clones are missing from TCRdb's copy, which holds only in-frame ones; the method was immunoSEQ multiplex PCR. This table holds around 19,000 clones, 70% to 90% found once. The sequence came from a human donor in a cohort sampled during active COVID-19. What was sequenced was peripheral blood.

The CDR3 reads CASSQVSGPYNEQFF. CDR3 nucleotides: TGCGCCAGCAGCCAAGTTAGCGGACCCTACAATGAGCAGTTCTTC. The J gene is TRBJ2-1, the V gene TRBV4-1, with D maybe TRBD2 (6 bases). The V and J ends lost 1 base and 2 bases respectively, with 9 bases between them. CDR3 length: 15 amino acids. Germline V lookup: CDR1 MGHRA, CDR2 YSYEKL.